The present T cell receptor beta chain was sequenced within a study of T cells in Graves' hyperthyroidism and ophthalmopathy. Amplified regions were TCR beta CDR3 sequences from RNA transcripts. Researchers ran a first-round RT-PCR on the TCR CDR3 using the HTBI primer set. MiXCR, run by TCRdb on the multiplex PCR reads, gives a single entry per CDR3 protein. Here the sample spans 800,000 or so distinct CDR3 sequences, 35% to 40% being singletons. Sequencing was carried out using blood. This sequence originates from a young man with Graves' hyperthyroidism.

The chain's CDR3 is CASSFNTGTGGVLNTEAFF. CDR3 sequence (DNA): TGTGCCAGTAGTTTCAATACCGGGACAGGGGGCGTACTGAACACTGAAGCTTTCTTT. The V and J genes are TRBV19 and TRBJ1-1; 12 positions match TRBD1. Germline CDR1 reads LNHDA; CDR2 reads SQIVND (reference sequence). After removal of 5 bases from V and 0 bases from J, the junction contained 13 bases not matched to a gene. CDR3 length: 19 amino acids.